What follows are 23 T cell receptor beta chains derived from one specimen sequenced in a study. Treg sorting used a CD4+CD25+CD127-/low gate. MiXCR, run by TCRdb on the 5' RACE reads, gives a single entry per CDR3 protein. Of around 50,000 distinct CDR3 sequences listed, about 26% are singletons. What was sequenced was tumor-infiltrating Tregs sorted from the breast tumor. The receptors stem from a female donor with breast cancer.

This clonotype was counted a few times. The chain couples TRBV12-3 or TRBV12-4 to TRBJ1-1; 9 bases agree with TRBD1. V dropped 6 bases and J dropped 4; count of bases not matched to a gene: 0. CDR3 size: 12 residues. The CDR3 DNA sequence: TGTGCCAGCAGGACAGGGGGCACTGAAGCTTTCTTT. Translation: CASRTGGTEAFF.

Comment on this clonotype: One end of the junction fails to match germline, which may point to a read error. The CDR3 DNA follows: TGTGCCAACAGCGAGGGGACAGGGAAGATGGGTGGCTACACCTTC. It translates to CANSEGTGKMGGYTF. This chain joins TRBV7-9 and TRBJ1-2; 9 bases are a match to TRBD1. This CDR3 spans 15 amino acids. Germline-derived CDR1 and CDR2 are SEHNR and FQNEAQ (reference sequence).

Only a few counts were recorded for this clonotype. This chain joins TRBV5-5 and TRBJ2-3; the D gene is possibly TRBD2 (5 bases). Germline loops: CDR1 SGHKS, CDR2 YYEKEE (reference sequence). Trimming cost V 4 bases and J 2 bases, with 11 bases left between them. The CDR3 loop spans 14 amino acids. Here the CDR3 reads CASSQRGDTDTQYF. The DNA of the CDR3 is TGTGCCAGCAGCCAACGGGGTGACACAGATACGCAGTATTTT.

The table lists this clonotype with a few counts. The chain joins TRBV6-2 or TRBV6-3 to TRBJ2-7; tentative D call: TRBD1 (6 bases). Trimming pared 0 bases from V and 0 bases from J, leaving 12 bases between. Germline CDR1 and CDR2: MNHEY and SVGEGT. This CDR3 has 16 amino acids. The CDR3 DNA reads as TGTGCCAGCAGTTACTCTCCAGGGGAGAGCTCCTACGAGCAGTACTTC. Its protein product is CASSYSPGESSYEQYF.

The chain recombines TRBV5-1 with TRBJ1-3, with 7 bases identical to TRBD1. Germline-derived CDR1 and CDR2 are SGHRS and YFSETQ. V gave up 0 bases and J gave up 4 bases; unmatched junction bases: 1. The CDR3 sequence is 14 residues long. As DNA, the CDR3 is TGCGCCAGCAGCTTGGCGGGACAGGGAAACACCATATATTTT. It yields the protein CASSLAGQGNTIYF.

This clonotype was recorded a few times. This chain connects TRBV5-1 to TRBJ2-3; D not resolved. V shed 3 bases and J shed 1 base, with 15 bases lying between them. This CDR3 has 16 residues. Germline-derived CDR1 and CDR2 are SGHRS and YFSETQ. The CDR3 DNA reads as TGCGCCAGCAGCTCCGGATGGGAACAACGCACAGATACGCAGTATTTT. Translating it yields CASSSGWEQRTDTQYF.

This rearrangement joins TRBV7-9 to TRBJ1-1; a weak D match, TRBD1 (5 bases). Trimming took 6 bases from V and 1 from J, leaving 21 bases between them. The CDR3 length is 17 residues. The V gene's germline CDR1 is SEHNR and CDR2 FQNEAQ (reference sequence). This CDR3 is CASRDKGWTQKNTEAFF. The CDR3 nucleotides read TGTGCCAGCAGGGATAAAGGGTGGACACAGAAGAACACTGAAGCTTTCTTT.

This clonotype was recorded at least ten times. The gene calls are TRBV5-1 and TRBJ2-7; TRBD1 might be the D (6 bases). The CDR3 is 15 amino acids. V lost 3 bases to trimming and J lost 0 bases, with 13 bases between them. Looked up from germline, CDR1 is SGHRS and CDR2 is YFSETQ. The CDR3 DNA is TGCGCCAGCAGCTGGAGTCGGGACAACTCCTACGAGCAGTACTTC. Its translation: CASSWSRDNSYEQYF.

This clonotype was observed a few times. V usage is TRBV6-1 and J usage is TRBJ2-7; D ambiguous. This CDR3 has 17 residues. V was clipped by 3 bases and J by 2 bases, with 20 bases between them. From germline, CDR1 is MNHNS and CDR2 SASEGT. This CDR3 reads CASSEPVPRSLTYEQYF. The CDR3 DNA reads TGTGCCAGCAGTGAGCCCGTACCGAGGTCTTTAACCTACGAGCAGTACTTC.

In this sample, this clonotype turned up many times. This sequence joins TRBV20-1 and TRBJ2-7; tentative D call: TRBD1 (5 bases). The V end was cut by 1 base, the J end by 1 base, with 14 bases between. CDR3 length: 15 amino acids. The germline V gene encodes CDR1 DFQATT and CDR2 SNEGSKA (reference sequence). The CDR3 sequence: CSARGGIRASYEQYF. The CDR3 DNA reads TGCAGTGCTAGAGGTGGTATCAGGGCGTCCTACGAGCAGTACTTC.

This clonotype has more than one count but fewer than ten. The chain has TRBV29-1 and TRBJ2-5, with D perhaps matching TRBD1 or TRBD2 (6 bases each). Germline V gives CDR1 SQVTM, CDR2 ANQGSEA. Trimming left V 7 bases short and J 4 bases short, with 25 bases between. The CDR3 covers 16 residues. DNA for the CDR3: TGCAGCGCTGCCCCCACTAGCTCCCGAGGGGGAGAGACCCAGTACTTC. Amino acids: CSAAPTSSRGGETQYF.

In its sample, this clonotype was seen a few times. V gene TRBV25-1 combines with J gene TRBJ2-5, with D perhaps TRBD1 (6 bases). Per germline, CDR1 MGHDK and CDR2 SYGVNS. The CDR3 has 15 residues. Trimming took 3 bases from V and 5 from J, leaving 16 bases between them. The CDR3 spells CASSDRDQGRETQYF. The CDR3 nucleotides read TGTGCCAGCAGTGACCGGGACCAGGGGCGGGAGACCCAGTACTTC.

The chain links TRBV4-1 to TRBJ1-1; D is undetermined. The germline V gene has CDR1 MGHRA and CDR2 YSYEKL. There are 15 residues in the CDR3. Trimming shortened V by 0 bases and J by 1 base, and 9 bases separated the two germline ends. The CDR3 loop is CASSQDPGRNTEAFF. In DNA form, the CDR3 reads TGCGCCAGCAGCCAAGACCCCGGGAGGAACACTGAAGCTTTCTTT.

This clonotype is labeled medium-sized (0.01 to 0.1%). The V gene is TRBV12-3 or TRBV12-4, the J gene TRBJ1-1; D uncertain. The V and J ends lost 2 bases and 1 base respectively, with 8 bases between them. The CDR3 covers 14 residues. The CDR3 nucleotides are TGTGCCAGCAGTTTAAACTGGGCGAACACTGAAGCTTTCTTT. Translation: CASSLNWANTEAFF.

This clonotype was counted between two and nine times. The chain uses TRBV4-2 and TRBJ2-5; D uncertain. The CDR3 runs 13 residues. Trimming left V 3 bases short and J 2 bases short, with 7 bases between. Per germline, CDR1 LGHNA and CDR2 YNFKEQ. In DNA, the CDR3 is TGTGCCAGCAGCCAGACCCCTCAAGAGACCCAGTACTTC. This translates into CASSQTPQETQYF.

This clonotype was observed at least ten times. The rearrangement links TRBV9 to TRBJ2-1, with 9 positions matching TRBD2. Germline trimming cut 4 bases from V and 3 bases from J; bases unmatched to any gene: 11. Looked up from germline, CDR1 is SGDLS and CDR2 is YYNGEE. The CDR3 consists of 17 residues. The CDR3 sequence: CASSFSPSSGIYNEQFF. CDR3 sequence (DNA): TGTGCCAGCAGCTTCTCCCCTTCTAGCGGGATCTACAATGAGCAGTTCTTC.

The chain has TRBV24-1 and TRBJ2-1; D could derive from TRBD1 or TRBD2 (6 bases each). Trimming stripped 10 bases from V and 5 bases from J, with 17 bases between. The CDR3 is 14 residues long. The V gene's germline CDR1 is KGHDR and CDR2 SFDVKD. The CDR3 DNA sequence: TGTGCCACGACACCCGGGGGCATAAACAATGAGCAGTTCTTC. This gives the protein CATTPGGINNEQFF.

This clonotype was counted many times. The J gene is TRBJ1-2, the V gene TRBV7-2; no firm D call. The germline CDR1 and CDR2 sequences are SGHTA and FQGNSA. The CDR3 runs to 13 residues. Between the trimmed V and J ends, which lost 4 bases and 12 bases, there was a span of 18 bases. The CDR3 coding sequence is TGTGCCAGCAGCTGGACCCCGGCCGCCACGGACACCTTC. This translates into CASSWTPAATDTF.

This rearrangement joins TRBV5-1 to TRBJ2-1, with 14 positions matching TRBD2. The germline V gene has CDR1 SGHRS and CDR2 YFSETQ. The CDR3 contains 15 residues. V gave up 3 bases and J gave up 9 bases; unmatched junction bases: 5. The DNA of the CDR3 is TGCGCCAGCAGCTCGACTAGCGGGAGGGCCGGTGAGCAGTTCTTC. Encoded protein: CASSSTSGRAGEQFF.

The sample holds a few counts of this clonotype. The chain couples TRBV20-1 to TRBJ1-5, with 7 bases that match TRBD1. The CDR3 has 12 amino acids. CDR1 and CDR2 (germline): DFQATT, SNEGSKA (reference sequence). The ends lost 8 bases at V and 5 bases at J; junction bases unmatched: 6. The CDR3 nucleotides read TGCAGTCCACAGGGGAGGGATCAGCCCCAGCATTTT. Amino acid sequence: CSPQGRDQPQHF.

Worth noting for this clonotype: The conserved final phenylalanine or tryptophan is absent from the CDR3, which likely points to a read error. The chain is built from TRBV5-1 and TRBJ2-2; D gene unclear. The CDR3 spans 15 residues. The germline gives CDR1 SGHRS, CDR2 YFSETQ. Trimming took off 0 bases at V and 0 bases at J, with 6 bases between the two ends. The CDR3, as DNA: TGCGCCAGCAGCTTGGGAGTGGCGAACACCGGGGAGCTGTTTTCT. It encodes CASSLGVANTGELFS.

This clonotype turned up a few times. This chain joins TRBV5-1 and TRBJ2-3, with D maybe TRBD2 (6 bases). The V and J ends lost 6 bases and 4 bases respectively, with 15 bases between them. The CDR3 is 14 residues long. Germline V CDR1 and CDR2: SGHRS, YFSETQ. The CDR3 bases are TGCGCCAGCACCCTGACGGCGGGGTCAGATACGCAGTATTTT. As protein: CASTLTAGSDTQYF. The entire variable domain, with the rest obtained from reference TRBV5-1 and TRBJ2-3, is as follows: KAGVTQTPRYLIKTRGQQVTLSCSPISGHRSVSWYQQTPGQGLQFLFEYFSETQRNKGNFPGRFSGRQFSNSRSEMNVSTLELGDSALYLCASTLTAGSDTQYFGPGTRLTVL.

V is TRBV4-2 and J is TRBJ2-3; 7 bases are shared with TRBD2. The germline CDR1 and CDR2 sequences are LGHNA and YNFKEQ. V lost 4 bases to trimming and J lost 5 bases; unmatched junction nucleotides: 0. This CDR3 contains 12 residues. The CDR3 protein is CASSRGGDTQYF. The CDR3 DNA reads TGTGCCAGCAGCCGGGGGGGAGATACGCAGTATTTT.